One T cell receptor (beta chain) is described in this entry. Its antigen has not been determined. Base qualities are not at hand, and no much larger clone is one base apart. This sample is drawn from a study of shared clonotypes between healthy human individuals (dated by TCRdb to the early 2020s). Background for the entire study: The cohort comprised a couple of women and three men aged 18 to 49 years. To increase sequencing depth and limit assay-specific biases, TCR repertoire library preparation and sequencing were carried out by different laboratories using diverse techniques. Per donor, leukapheresis produced somewhere between about 0.94 and 9.5 billion PBMCs. To estimate repertoire size and how much clonotype sharing occurs between individuals, the study deeply sequenced the blood TCR repertoires of about 5 healthy adults.

Using the deep immunoSEQ assay, multiplex PCR amplified TCR CDR3 regions from genomic DNA. Genomic DNA extracted from each cell subset was distributed evenly over all wells of several immunoSEQ 96-well plates, and each plate served as one replicate. For unsorted PBMC, each replicate PCR was loaded with about 270 ng genomic DNA, equivalent to 30,000 or so T cell genomes. Genomic DNA from unsorted PBMC was sequenced over ten immunoSEQ deep assay plates. Purified libraries were quantified with a Qubit 3.0 fluorometer, sized on a Bioanalyzer 2100, and re-quantified with the KAPA Library Quantification kit. Each immunoSEQ 96-well plate was sequenced on its own single-read 150-cycle Illumina NextSeq 550 flow cell. In the original analysis: The immunoSEQ output contained only junctional sequences without quality scores, so filtering could not match that applied to full-length reads. Sequences were annotated with PyIR, a Python wrapper for IgBLAST v1.9, and V/J genes and CDR3 were assigned using IMGT germline references. Any read was removed if the V/J assignment was weak (E-value above 1e-6), the CDR3 was missing, or the read contained stop codons, out-of-frame junctions, or ambiguous translated residues. A V3J clonotype was defined by an identical inferred V gene, J gene, and CDR3 amino acid sequence. The percentage overlap between two repertoires was calculated by dividing the number of shared unique clonotypes by the size of the smaller repertoire. Three approaches were used to assess repertoire richness: RTK rarefaction, the Chao1 estimator, and Recon v2.1 estimates of unobserved clonotypes. TCRdb took this table from immuneACCESS and kept in-frame rearrangements with V and J called. Such tables lack part of the clones; where checked against another copy, unresolved V genes explain under half of the gap, and the rest is unexplained. V, J and clone size derive from that table, while D and trimming were established from the DNA sequence. This sample has fewer than 650,000 clones in its table, and approximately 80% of those were observed once. The top ten hold 13% of the sample.

After removal of 2 bases from V and 7 bases from J, the junction retains 5 bases not matched to a gene. The CDR3 starts with the cysteine, ends with the phenylalanine, and has 15 residues. The entry retains the CDR3 DNA only, 45 bases that are in frame from base 1. From a lookup of the germline V gene, CDR1 and CDR2 are SGHDT and YYEEEE. On the study overall, not on this receptor specifically: Because the study included a small number of donors, the genetic and exposure-history diversity represented was limited. Pairwise subsampling led to the expectation that sequencing depth would affect the degree of clonotype sharing among donors. Sampling was restricted to blood, and TCR repertoires in tissue are likely to differ from TCR repertoires in blood.

The donors were healthy, HIV-negative adults who had no recently reported acute infections or vaccinations. Every donor was a Caucasian adult residing in Nashville, Tennessee, USA. For unsorted samples, 90 million to 95 million PBMCs were counted, and genomic DNA was extracted using the QIAamp DNA Blood Mini kit. Blood was obtained by leukapheresis, after which PBMCs were separated by Ficoll-Histopaque density gradient centrifugation and cryopreserved in liquid nitrogen vapor phase. The clonotype was recovered from a middle-aged woman in good health. Some clones in this sample may be carry-over from other donors' samples. Sample: PBMCs. Here the chain combines TRBV5-6 and TRBJ2-1; TRBD1 fits 11 bases in the junction. The nucleotides read TGTGCCAGCAGCTTCCTGGACAGGGGGCAGAATGAGCAGTTCTTC. This sequence encodes CASSFLDRGQNEQFF.